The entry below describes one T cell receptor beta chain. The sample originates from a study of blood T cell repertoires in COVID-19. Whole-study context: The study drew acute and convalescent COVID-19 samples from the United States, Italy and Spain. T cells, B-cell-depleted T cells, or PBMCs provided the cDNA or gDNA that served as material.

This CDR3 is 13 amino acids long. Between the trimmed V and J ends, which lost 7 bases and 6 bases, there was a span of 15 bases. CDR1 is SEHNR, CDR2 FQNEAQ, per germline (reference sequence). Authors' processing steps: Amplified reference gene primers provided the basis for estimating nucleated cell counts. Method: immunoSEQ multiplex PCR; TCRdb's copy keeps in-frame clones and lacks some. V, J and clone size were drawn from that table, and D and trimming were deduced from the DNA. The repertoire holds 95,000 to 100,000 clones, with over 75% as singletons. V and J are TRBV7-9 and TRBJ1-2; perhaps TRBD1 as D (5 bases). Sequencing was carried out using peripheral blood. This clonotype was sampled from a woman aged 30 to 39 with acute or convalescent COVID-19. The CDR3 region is CASTFSWGDGYTF. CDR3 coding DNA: TGTGCCAGCACCTTCTCGTGGGGGGATGGCTACACCTTC.